Below, 6 T cell receptor beta chains from the same sample are listed, as sequenced in a study of T cell responses to AZD1222 COVID-19 vaccine listed by TCRdb under 2021. Libraries were made using the immunoSEQ multiplex PCR assay. Entries here come from immuneACCESS through TCRdb and include only in-frame sequences with V and J called. Some clones fail to appear in such tables; in the studies checked, an unresolved V gene covers under half of the shortfall, and the cause of the remainder is unknown. The sample contains 180,000 or so clones, 92% of them found a single time. Of the sample, roughly 2% is held by the ten largest clones. Interpreted using the paper, the time point label stands for: about 28 days (+/-7) after the second vaccine dose. The sequenced sample was peripheral blood, obtained 28 days after the second AZD1222 dose. Every receptor here comes from an adult who received the AZD1222 COVID-19 vaccine.

This sequence joins TRBV27 and TRBJ2-7; 10 nucleotides match TRBD1. The V segment lost 5 bases and the J segment 3 bases; nucleotides outside the gene matches: 10. CDR3 length: 16 residues. Germline V gene lookup returns CDR1 MNHEY and CDR2 SMNVEV (reference sequence). DNA for the CDR3: TGTGCCAGCAGTAGGTCGCCGGGACAGGGGAACTACGAGCAGTACTTC. Its protein product is CASSRSPGQGNYEQYF.

The V gene is TRBV11-2, the J gene TRBJ1-1; D might be TRBD1 (6 bases). The V end was cut by 5 bases, the J end by 6 bases, with 16 bases between. CDR1 is SGHAT, CDR2 FQNNGV, per germline. This CDR3 has 14 residues. The CDR3: CASSGEWDTAEAFF. The CDR3 DNA follows: TGTGCCAGCAGCGGTGAATGGGACACGGCTGAAGCTTTCTTT.

The V call is TRBV30, the J call TRBJ2-2; D remains ambiguous. The V end lost 3 bases, the J end lost 7 bases, and 9 bases lay between the germline ends. The CDR3 totals 12 residues. From germline, CDR1 is GTSNPN and CDR2 SVGIG (reference sequence). DNA of the CDR3: TGTGCCTGGAGGTTGGGCGGCGGGGAGCTGTTTTTT. Protein: CAWRLGGGELFF.

J is TRBJ2-4 and V is TRBV30; 10 positions match TRBD1. Unmatched junction bases numbered 5, after V lost 0 bases and J lost 3 bases. The germline V gene has CDR1 GTSNPN and CDR2 SVGIG (reference sequence). The CDR3 contains 16 residues. The CDR3 DNA is TGTGCCTGGAGTGTGGGACAGGGGACGTACAAAAACATTCAGTACTTC. It specifies CAWSVGQGTYKNIQYF.

This chain uses TRBV6-6 with TRBJ1-2, with 7 positions matching TRBD1. The CDR3 runs to 15 residues. Per the germline V gene, CDR1 is MNHNY and CDR2 is SVGAGI (reference sequence). Trimming cost V 5 bases and J 0 bases; bases outside gene matches: 6. This CDR3 reads CASSVTGLANYGYTF. The CDR3 region has the DNA TGTGCCAGCAGTGTGACAGGGTTAGCTAACTATGGCTACACCTTC.

This sequence joins TRBV11-2 and TRBJ1-2; D is unclear. Germline V gene sequence: CDR1 SGHAT, CDR2 FQNNGV. This CDR3 region has 11 residues. Deletions cut 4 bases from V and 8 bases from J, with 8 bases between. The CDR3 DNA reads as TGTGCCAGCAGCTCAAGGAGAGGCTACACCTTC. Protein sequence: CASSSRRGYTF.